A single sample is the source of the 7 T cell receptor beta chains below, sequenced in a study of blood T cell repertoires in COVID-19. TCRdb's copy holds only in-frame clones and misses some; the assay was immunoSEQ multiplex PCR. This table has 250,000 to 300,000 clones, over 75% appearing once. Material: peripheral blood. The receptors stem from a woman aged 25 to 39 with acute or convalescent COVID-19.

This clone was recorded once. CDR3 amino acids: CASSIMGAQETQYF. The CDR3 DNA sequence: TGTGCCAGTAGTATAATGGGGGCCCAAGAGACCCAGTACTTC. This sequence joins TRBV19 and TRBJ2-5; possible D gene TRBD1, 6 bases. Trimming took off 2 bases at V and 1 base at J, with 8 bases between the two ends. The V gene's germline CDR1 is LNHDA and CDR2 SQIVND (reference sequence). The CDR3 length is 14 residues.

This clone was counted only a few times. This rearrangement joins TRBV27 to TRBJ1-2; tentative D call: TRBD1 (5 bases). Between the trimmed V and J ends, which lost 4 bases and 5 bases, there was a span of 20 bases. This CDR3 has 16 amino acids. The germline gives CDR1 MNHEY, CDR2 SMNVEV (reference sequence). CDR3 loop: CASSSKRGERGYGYTF. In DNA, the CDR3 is TGTGCCAGCAGTTCGAAAAGGGGCGAACGGGGGTATGGCTACACCTTC.

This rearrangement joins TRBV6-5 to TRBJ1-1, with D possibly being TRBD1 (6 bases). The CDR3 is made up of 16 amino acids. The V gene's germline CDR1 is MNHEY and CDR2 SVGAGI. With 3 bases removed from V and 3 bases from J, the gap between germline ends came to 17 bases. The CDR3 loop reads CASSYSRGQTDTEAFF. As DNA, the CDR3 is TGTGCCAGCAGTTATTCCAGGGGCCAGACCGACACTGAAGCTTTCTTT.

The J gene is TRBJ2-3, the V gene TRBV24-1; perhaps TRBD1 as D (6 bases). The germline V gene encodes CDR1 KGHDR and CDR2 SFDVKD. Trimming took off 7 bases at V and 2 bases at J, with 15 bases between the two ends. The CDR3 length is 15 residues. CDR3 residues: CATRSSRGDTDTQYF. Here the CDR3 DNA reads TGTGCCACCAGGTCGTCCAGGGGTGACACAGATACGCAGTATTTT.

The CDR3 region has the DNA TGTGCCATCAGGACGACTACCCATGGCTACACCTTC. Translated: CAIRTTTHGYTF. The chain carries TRBV10-3 and TRBJ1-2; D call uncertain. The CDR3 spans 12 residues. Trimming took 6 bases from V and 6 from J, leaving 11 bases between them. CDR1 and CDR2 (germline): ENHRY, SYGVKD.

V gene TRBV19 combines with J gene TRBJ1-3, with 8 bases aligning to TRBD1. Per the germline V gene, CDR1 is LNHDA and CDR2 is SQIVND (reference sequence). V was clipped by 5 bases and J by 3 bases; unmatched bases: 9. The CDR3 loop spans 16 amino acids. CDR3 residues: CASSAQRTGLGNTIYF. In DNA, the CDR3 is TGTGCCAGTAGTGCCCAGCGGACAGGGCTTGGAAACACCATATATTTT.

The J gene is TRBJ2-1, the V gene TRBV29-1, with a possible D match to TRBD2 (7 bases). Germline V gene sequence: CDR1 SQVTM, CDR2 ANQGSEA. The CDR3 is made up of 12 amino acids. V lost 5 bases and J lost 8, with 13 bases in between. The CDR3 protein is CSVPRGADEQFF. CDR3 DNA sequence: TGCAGCGTTCCCCGGGGGGCCGATGAGCAGTTCTTC.